This section outlines one TCR beta chain sequence together with its context. This receptor's antigen is unknown. No base quality values were provided; no much bigger clone lies one nucleotide off. The trim is 2 bases for V and 2 bases for J, with a gap of 10 bases between the germline ends. The cysteine opens and the phenylalanine closes a CDR3 of 15 amino acids. The sequence is cut down to CDR3 DNA, 45 bases in frame from base 1. Based on the germline V gene, the CDR1 and CDR2 sequences are SGHVS and FNYEAQ. One collaborating source in Seattle enrolled patients while the patients were actively infected and followed the patients over time throughout the course of disease. Whole blood was collected in K2EDTA tubes by collaborating institutions according to the institutions' own protocols. Collaborator samples were shipped for TCRbeta analysis as frozen whole blood, isolated PBMCs, or DNA extracted from either sample type.

This sample was included in a study of blood T cell repertoires in COVID-19 (dated by TCRdb to about 2020). For the study in its entirety: Collaborator samples came from the United States, Italy and Spain and covered acute and convalescent phases of COVID-19. Where available, HLA class I and class II types were taken from metadata supplied by the sample provider and were not determined by assay-based typing. The samples were drawn from two sources: the first 160 participants of the ongoing ImmuneRACE study, and 950 to 1,500 subjects contributed by 6 global collaborators. The sample metadata nearly always contained a de-identified subject ID, COVID-19 status, age in years and sex. A freely available public database, intended as a resource for researchers studying the immune response to SARS-CoV-2, is where the repertoires were released. The prospective study material was composed of cDNA or gDNA derived from T cells, B-cell-depleted T cells, or PBMCs. Deeply sampled blood TCRbeta repertoires from subjects exposed to, actively infected with, or recovered from COVID-19 were included in the dataset. Broad study findings and their caveats: Clinical and demographic metadata were provided uncurated, with the amount varying by source and participant.

The immunoSEQ Assay, a bias-controlled multiplex PCR, was used to amplify TCRbeta CDR3 regions from genomic DNA. From the authors' description of their analysis: Within the assay, amplification of reference gene primers was used to estimate how many nucleated cells each sample contained. To quantify the absolute abundance of each unique TCRbeta CDR3 rearrangement, sequence reads were collapsed and filtered. For each sample, productive Simpson clonality was calculated by taking the square root of Simpson's diversity index across productive rearrangements. TCRdb obtained this table from immuneACCESS and retained in-frame rearrangements with V and J assigned. These tables miss some clones; where compared with another copy, unresolved V genes account for less than half of the shortfall, and the remainder is unexplained. From that table come the V and J calls and clone size; the DNA was used to work out D and trimming. This sample comprises 130,000 to 150,000 clones, 80% to 90% of them detected only once. The ten largest clonotypes hold 13% of the sample.

This receptor chain uses TRBV7-6 and TRBJ2-1, with no confident D gene call. This clonotype was sampled from a man aged 18 to 29 with COVID-19, enrolled during active disease. Sequencing was done on a sample of peripheral blood. The DNA sequence reads TGTGCCAGCAGCTTAATTGCGTCGACCTACAATGAGCAGTTCTTC. Translated, this is CASSLIASTYNEQFF.